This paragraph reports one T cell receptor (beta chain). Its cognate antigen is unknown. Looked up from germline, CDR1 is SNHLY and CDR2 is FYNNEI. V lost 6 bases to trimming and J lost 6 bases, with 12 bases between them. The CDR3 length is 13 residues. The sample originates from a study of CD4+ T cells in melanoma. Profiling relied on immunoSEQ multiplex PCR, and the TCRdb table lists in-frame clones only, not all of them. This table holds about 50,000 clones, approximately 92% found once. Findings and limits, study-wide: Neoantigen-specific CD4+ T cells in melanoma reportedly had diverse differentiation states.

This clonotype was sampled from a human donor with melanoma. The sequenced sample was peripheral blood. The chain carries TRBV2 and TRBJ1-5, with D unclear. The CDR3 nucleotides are TGTGCCAGCAGCGCCGCAGCAATTCAGCCCCAGCATTTT. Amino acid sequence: CASSAAAIQPQHF.